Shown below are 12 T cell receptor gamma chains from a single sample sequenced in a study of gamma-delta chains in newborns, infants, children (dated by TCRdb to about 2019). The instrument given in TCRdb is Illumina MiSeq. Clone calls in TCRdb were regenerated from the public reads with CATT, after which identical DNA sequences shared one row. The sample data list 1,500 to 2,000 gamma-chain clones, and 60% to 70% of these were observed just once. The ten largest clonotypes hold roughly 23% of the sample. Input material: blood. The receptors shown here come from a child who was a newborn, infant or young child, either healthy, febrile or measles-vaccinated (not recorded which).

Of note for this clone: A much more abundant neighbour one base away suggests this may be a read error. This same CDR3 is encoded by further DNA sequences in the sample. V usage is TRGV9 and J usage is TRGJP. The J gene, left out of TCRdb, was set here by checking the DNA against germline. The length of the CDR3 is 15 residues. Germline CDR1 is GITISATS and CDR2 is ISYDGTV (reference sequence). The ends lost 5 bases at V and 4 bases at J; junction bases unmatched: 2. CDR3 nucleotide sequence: TGTGCCTTGTGGGTTCAAGAGTTGGGCAAAAAAATCAAGGTATTT. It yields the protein CALWVQELGKKIKVF.

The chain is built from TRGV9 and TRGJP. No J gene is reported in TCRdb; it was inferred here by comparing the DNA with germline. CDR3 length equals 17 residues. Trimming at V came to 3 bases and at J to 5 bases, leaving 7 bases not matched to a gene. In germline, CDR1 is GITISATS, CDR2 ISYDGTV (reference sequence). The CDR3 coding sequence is TGTGCCTTGTGGGAGTTGAGGAAAGAGTTGGGCAAAAAAATCAAGGTATTT. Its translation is CALWELRKELGKKIKVF.

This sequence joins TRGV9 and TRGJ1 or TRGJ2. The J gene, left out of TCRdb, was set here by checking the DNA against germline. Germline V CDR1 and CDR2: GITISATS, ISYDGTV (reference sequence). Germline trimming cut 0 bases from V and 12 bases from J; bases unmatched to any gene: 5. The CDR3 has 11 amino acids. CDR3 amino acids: CALWEVYWKLF. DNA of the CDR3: TGTGCCTTGTGGGAGGTGTATTGGAAACTCTTT.

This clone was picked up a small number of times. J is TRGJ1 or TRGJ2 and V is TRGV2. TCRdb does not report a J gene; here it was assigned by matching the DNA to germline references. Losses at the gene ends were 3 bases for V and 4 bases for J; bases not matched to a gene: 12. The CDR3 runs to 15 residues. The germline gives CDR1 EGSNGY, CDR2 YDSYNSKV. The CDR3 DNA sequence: TGTGCCACCTGGGACAGGCGCATCTTCTATTATAAGAAACTCTTT. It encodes CATWDRRIFYYKKLF.

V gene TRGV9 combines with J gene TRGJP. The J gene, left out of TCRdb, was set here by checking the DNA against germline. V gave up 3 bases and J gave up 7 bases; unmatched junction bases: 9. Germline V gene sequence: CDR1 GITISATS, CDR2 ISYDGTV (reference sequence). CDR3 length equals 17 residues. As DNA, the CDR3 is TGTGCCTTGTGGGAGTCCCGAGGGGAGTTGGGCAAAAAAATCAAGGTATTT. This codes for CALWESRGELGKKIKVF.

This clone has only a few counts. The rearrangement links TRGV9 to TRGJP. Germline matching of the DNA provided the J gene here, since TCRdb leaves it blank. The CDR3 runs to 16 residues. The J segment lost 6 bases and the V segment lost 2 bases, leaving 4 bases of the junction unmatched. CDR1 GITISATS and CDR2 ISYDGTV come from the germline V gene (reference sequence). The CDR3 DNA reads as TGTGCCTTGTGGGAGGAGATAGAGTTGGGCAAAAAAATCAAGGTATTT. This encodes CALWEEIELGKKIKVF.

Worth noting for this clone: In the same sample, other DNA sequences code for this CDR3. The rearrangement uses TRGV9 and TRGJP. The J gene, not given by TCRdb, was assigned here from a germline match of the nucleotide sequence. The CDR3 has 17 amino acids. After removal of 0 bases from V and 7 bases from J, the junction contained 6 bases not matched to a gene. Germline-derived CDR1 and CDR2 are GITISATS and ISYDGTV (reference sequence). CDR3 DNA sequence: TGTGCCTTGTGGGAGGTGCGGAAGGAGTTGGGCAAAAAAATCAAGGTATTT. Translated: CALWEVRKELGKKIKVF.

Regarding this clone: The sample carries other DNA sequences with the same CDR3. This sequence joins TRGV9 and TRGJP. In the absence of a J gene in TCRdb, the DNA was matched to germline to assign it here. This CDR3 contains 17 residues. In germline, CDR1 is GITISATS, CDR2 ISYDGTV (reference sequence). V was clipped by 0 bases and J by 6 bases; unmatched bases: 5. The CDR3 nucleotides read TGTGCCTTGTGGGAGGTGGTCGGAGAGTTGGGCAAAAAAATCAAGGTATTT. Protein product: CALWEVVGELGKKIKVF.

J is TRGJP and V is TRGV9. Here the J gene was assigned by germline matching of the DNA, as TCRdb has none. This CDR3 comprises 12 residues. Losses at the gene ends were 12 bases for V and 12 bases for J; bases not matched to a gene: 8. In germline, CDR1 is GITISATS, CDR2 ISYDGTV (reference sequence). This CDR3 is CARVGGKKIKVF. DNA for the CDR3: TGTGCCCGGGTGGGGGGCAAAAAAATCAAGGTATTT.

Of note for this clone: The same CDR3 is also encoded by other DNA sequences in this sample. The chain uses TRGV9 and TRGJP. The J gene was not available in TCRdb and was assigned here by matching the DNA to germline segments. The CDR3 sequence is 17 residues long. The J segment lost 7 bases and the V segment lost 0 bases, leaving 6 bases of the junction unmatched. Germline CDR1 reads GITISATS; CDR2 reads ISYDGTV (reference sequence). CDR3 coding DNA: TGTGCCTTGTGGGAGGTGCTGGGGGAGTTGGGCAAAAAAATCAAGGTATTT. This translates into CALWEVLGELGKKIKVF.

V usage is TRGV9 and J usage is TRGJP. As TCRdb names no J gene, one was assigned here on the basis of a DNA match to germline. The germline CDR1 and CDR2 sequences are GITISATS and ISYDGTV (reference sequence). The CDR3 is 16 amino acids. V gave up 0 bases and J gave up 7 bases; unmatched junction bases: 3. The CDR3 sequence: CALWEVYELGKKIKVF. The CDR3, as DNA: TGTGCCTTGTGGGAGGTGTATGAGTTGGGCAAAAAAATCAAGGTATTT.

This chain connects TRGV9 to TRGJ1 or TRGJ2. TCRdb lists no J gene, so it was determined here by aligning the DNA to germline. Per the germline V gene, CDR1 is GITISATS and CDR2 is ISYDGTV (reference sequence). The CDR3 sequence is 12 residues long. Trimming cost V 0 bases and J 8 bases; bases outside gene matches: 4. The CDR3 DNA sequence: TGTGCCTTGTGGGAGGTGCTAGATAAGAAACTCTTT. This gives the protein CALWEVLDKKLF.